Listed below are T cell receptor beta chains from one sample, sequenced in a study of blood T cell repertoires in COVID-19. This table comes from immunoSEQ multiplex PCR, and its TCRdb copy is limited to in-frame clones, with some not included. Of a few hundred thousand clones in the sample, 70% to 75% were seen once. Sequenced: peripheral blood. The receptor set was obtained from a woman aged 80 or older with acute or convalescent COVID-19. CDR3s include the opening cysteine and the closing phenylalanine or tryptophan. The D gene is left open where the match is weak. Some rows mark clone size as missing; the rest say once, few, many or name a class of expanded clone.

cdr3_aa cdr3_nt j_call clone_size v_call cdr3_length d_call
CASSQGTAPYNEQFF TGCGCCAGCAGCCAGGGGACAGCACCTTACAATGAGCAGTTCTTC TRBJ2-1 - TRBV4-1 15 TRBD1
CASSLAPGNYGYTF TGCGCCAGCAGCTTGGCCCCGGGAAACTATGGCTACACCTTC TRBJ1-2 - TRBV5-1 14 -
CASSLLEGGNTIYF TGCGCCAGCAGCTTGCTGGAGGGTGGAAACACCATATATTTT TRBJ1-3 - TRBV5-1 14 -
CASSLGLGQAGNTIYF TGCGCCAGCAGCCTTGGTCTGGGGCAGGCTGGAAACACCATATATTTT TRBJ1-3 - TRBV4-3 16 -
CASSRLGGPPGFF TGTGCCAGCAGCCGGCTCGGAGGGCCCCCGGGGTTCTTC TRBJ2-1 - TRBV4-2 13 -
CASSELASGGSGELFF TGTGCCAGCAGTGAGTTGGCTAGCGGAGGGTCCGGGGAGCTGTTTTTT TRBJ2-2 - TRBV6-1 16 TRBD2
CASSPGQNQPQHF TGTGCCAGCTCACCGGGACAAAATCAGCCCCAGCATTTT TRBJ1-5 few TRBV18 13 -
CASSATTVTNYGYTF TGTGCCAGCAGTGCGACGACAGTAACTAACTATGGCTACACCTTC TRBJ1-2 - TRBV28 15 -
CASSQRQVGDTQYF TGTGCCAGCAGCCAAAGACAGGTCGGGGATACGCAGTATTTT TRBJ2-3 - TRBV7-9 14 -
CASSVSTSTDTQYF TGTGCCAGCAGCGTGAGTACTAGCACAGATACGCAGTATTTT TRBJ2-3 - TRBV9 14 -
CASSLGGTGAVSGNTIYF TGTGCCAGCAGCTTAGGAGGGACAGGGGCCGTCTCTGGAAACACCATATATTTT TRBJ1-3 - TRBV7-2 18 TRBD1
CASSQGSYQPQHF TGTGCCAGCAGCCAGGGCAGCTATCAGCCCCAGCATTTT TRBJ1-5 - TRBV3-1/TRBV3-2 13 -
CASSQGQGVKNIQYF TGCGCCAGCAGCCAAGGGCAGGGGGTCAAAAACATTCAGTACTTC TRBJ2-4 - TRBV4-1 15 TRBD1
CASTPATGSPGKEQYF TGTGCCAGCACCCCCGCCACAGGGAGCCCCGGTAAGGAGCAGTACTTC TRBJ2-7 - TRBV21-1 16 -
CASSPTGDSGNTIYF TGTGCCAGCAGCCCCACAGGGGACTCTGGAAACACCATATATTTT TRBJ1-3 - TRBV6-5 15 TRBD1
CAWSDLTENTGELFF TGTGCCTGGAGTGATCTGACAGAGAACACCGGGGAGCTGTTTTTT TRBJ2-2 few TRBV30 15 -
CASSPLTPNRDYNTGELFF TGTGCCAGCAGCCCTCTTACCCCGAACCGGGACTATAACACCGGGGAGCTGTTTTTT TRBJ2-2 - TRBV7-9 19 TRBD2
CASSRGHPDGELFF TGCGCCAGCAGCCGCGGACATCCCGACGGGGAGCTGTTTTTT TRBJ2-2 - TRBV5-1 14 -
CASSPTAGTGVYEQYF TGTGCCAGCAGCCCCACCGCCGGGACAGGTGTCTACGAGCAGTACTTC TRBJ2-7 - TRBV7-9 16 TRBD1
CASSRDRRFSPLHF TGTGCCAGCAGTCGTGACAGAAGGTTCTCACCCCTCCACTTT TRBJ1-6 - TRBV2 14 -
CASSSTGGARTEAFF TGTGCCAGCAGTTCCACAGGGGGCGCAAGGACTGAAGCTTTCTTT TRBJ1-1 - TRBV7-9 15 TRBD1
CASSLVWSSYNSPLHF TGCGCCAGCAGCTTGGTTTGGAGCTCCTATAATTCACCCCTCCACTTT TRBJ1-6 - TRBV5-1 16 -
CASSPSGGASNEQFF TGTGCCAGCTCACCAAGCGGGGGGGCCTCTAATGAGCAGTTCTTC TRBJ2-1 - TRBV18 15 TRBD2
CASSLAGGQGSFEAFF TGTGCCAGCAGCTTGGCCGGGGGACAGGGTTCTTTTGAAGCTTTCTTT TRBJ1-1 - TRBV5-4 16 TRBD1
CASSIRGGMTDTQYF TGCGCCAGCAGCATAAGGGGGGGCATGACAGATACGCAGTATTTT TRBJ2-3 - TRBV5-1 15 -
CASSPGPYEQYF TGTGCCAGCAGCCCTGGGCCCTACGAGCAGTACTTC TRBJ2-7 - TRBV11-2 12 -
CAWSRDRPYGYTF TGTGCCTGGAGCCGGGACAGACCCTATGGCTACACCTTC TRBJ1-2 few TRBV30 13 TRBD1
CASRSDRVVTEAFF TGTGCCAGTAGGTCAGACAGGGTAGTCACTGAAGCTTTCTTT TRBJ1-1 - TRBV19 14 TRBD1
CASSQAYNSPLHF TGTGCCAGCTCTCAGGCGTATAATTCACCCCTCCACTTT TRBJ1-6 - TRBV14 13 -
CASSFGTSGFTDTQYF TGCGCCAGCAGCTTCGGGACTAGCGGATTCACAGATACGCAGTATTTT TRBJ2-3 few TRBV5-1 16 TRBD2
CASSPAWELFF TGTGCCAGCAGTCCCGCGTGGGAGCTGTTTTTT TRBJ2-2 - TRBV3-1/TRBV3-2 11 -
CASRASGTNEKLFF TGTGCCAGCAGGGCTTCGGGGACTAATGAAAAACTGTTTTTT TRBJ1-4 - TRBV6-6 14 -
CASSQDYEQYF TGCGCCAGCAGCCAGGACTACGAGCAGTACTTC TRBJ2-7 - TRBV5-1 11 -
CASASGRGRNEQFF TGTGCCAGCGCCAGCGGGAGAGGGCGAAATGAGCAGTTCTTC TRBJ2-1 - TRBV19 14 TRBD2
CASSQEARRDTEAFF TGCGCCAGCAGCCAAGAAGCTCGGAGAGACACTGAAGCTTTCTTT TRBJ1-1 - TRBV4-1 15 -
CASSLAEGRYGYTF TGCGCCAGCAGCTTGGCCGAGGGAAGGTATGGCTACACCTTC TRBJ1-2 - TRBV5-1 14 -
CASSVVQGNGYTF TGTGCCAGCAGCGTAGTACAGGGGAACGGCTACACCTTC TRBJ1-2 once TRBV9 13 TRBD1
CASSLGHTDTQYF TGTGCCAGCAGCCTAGGACACACAGATACGCAGTATTTT TRBJ2-3 - TRBV7-2 13 -
CASSQNTQGDGTAKNIQYF TGCGCCAGCAGCCAAAACACACAGGGGGATGGCACAGCCAAAAACATTCAGTACTTC TRBJ2-4 - TRBV4-3 19 TRBD1
CASTYRTNNEQFF TGTGCCAGCACCTACAGGACAAACAATGAGCAGTTCTTC TRBJ2-1 - TRBV7-2 13 -
CASSTGYTEAFF TGTGCCAGCAGTACGGGGTACACTGAAGCTTTCTTT TRBJ1-1 - TRBV2 12 -
CASSPTSTGVNTGELFF TGCGCCAGCAGCCCCACCTCAACAGGGGTAAACACCGGGGAGCTGTTTTTT TRBJ2-2 - TRBV4-1 17 TRBD1
CAWSVVRTSGNTIYF TGTGCCTGGAGTGTCGTTCGTACATCTGGAAACACCATATATTTT TRBJ1-3 - TRBV30 15 -
CASSFVPGQGYENTEAFF TGTGCCAGCAGCTTTGTGCCGGGACAGGGGTACGAGAACACTGAAGCTTTCTTT TRBJ1-1 - TRBV5-4 18 TRBD1
CASSPAGGFQETQYF TGTGCCAGCAGTCCCGCGGGGGGATTTCAAGAGACCCAGTACTTC TRBJ2-5 - TRBV6-2/TRBV6-3 15 TRBD2
CASSPDRNSYEQYF TGTGCCAGCAGTCCCGACAGGAACTCCTACGAGCAGTACTTC TRBJ2-7 - TRBV5-4 14 -
CASSTNTPGRASGTQYF TGCGCCAGCAGCACCAATACCCCCGGGAGGGCCTCCGGGACCCAGTACTTC TRBJ2-5 - TRBV5-1 17 TRBD2
CASSIQGQTHQPQHF TGTGCCAGTAGTATCCAGGGACAGACCCATCAGCCCCAGCATTTT TRBJ1-5 - TRBV19 15 TRBD1
CASGADSNTEAFF TGTGCCAGCGGGGCTGACAGTAACACTGAAGCTTTCTTT TRBJ1-1 many TRBV2 13 -
CASSLWGTANTGELFF TGTGCCAGCAGCTTATGGGGGACAGCCAACACCGGGGAGCTGTTTTTT TRBJ2-2 - TRBV7-9 16 TRBD1
CASSLASVRGRATF TGTGCCAGCAGCTTAGCGAGTGTGAGGGGGAGGGCCACCTTC TRBJ1-2 once TRBV7-9 14 -
CASSQAGAREQYF TGTGCCAGCAGCCAAGCTGGGGCCCGGGAGCAGTACTTC TRBJ2-7 - TRBV3-1/TRBV3-2 13 -
CASSSVFGTGHTGELFF TGTGCCAGCAGTTCCGTGTTCGGGACAGGACATACCGGGGAGCTGTTTTTT TRBJ2-2 - TRBV27 17 TRBD1
CASSYSGGHRDNEQFF TGTGCCAGCAGTTACTCGGGGGGGCATAGGGACAATGAGCAGTTCTTC TRBJ2-1 - TRBV6-2/TRBV6-3 16 -